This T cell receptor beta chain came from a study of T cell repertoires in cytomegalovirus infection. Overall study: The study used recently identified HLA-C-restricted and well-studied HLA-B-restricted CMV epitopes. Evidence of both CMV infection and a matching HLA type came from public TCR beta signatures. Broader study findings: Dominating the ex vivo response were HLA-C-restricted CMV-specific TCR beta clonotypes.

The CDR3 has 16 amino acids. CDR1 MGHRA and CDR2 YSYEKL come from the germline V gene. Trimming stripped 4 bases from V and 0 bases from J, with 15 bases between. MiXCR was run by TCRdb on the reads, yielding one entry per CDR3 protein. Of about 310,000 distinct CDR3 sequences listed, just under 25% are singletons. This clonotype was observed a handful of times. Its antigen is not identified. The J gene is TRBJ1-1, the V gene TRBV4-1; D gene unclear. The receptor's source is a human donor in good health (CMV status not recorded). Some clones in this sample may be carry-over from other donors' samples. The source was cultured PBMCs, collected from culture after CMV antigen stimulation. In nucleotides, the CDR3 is TGCGCCAGCAGCCTGAAAGCTGGGGTTTTGAACACTGAAGCTTTCTTT. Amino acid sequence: CASSLKAGVLNTEAFF.